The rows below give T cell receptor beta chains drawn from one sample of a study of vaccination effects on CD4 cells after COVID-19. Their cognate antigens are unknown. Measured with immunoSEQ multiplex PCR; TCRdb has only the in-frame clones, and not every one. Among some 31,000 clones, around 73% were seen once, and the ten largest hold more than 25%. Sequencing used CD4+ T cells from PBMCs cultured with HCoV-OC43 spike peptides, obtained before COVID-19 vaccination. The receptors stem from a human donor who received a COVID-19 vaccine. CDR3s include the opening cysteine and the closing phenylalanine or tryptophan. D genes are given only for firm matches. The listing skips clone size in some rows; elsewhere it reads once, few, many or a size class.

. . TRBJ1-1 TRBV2 TGTGCCAGCAGGGACAGCCCCAACACTGAAGCTTTCTTT CASRDSPNTEAFF
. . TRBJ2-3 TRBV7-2 TGTGCCAGCAGCTCCCTAGCCTCCGTCCCCACAGATACGCAGTATTTT CASSSLASVPTDTQYF
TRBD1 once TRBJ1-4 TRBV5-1 TGCGCCAGCAGCGGGACAGGGAATGAAAAACTGTTTTTT CASSGTGNEKLFF
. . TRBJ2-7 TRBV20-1 TGCAGTGCCAGTGGGGGGGCCAGCTCCTACGAGCAGTACTTC CSASGGASSYEQYF
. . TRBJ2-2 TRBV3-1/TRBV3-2 TGTGCCAGCAGCCAGGGGGGCGGGGAGCTGTTTTTT CASSQGGGELFF
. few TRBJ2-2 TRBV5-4 TGTGCCAGCAGCTTGATGAACACCGGGGAGCTGTTTTTT CASSLMNTGELFF
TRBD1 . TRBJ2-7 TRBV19 TGTGCCAGTAGTACCCCGGACAGGGCCTACGAGCAGTACTTC CASSTPDRAYEQYF
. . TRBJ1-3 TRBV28 TGTGCCAGCAGTTCCCATGGACCGCCCCGGGGAAACACCATATATTTT CASSSHGPPRGNTIYF
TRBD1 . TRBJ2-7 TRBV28 TGTGCCAGCAGTCCTCCGGGACAGGGGGCCCTTGACGAGCAGTACTTC CASSPPGQGALDEQYF
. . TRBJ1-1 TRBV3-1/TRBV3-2 TGTGCCAGCAGCCAAGTGAGGGGAAGGACTGAAGCTTTCTTT CASSQVRGRTEAFF
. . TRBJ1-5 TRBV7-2 TGTGCCAGCAGCCAGGAGCAAAATCAGCCCCAGCATTTT CASSQEQNQPQHF
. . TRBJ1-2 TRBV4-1 TGCGCCAGCAGCCAAGATCCTGACCAGGGGCGGATGGGCTACACCTTC CASSQDPDQGRMGYTF
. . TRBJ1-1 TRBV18 TGTGCCAGCTCACCGCGGACGGGGGAGGGTACTGAAGCTTTCTTT CASSPRTGEGTEAFF
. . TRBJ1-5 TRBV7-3 TGTGCCAGCAGCGAGACTAGCAATCAGCCCCAGCATTTT CASSETSNQPQHF
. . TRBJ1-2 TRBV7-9 TGTGCCAGCAGCTCCCCCGGGACGGATAACTATGGCTACACCTTC CASSSPGTDNYGYTF
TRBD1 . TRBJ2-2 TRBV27 TGTGCCAGCACCCGGGACAGGTGGGGCACCGGGGAGCTGTTTTTT CASTRDRWGTGELFF
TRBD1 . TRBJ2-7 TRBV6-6 TGTGCCAGCAGTTACTCGGGACAGCTCTACGAGCAGTACTTC CASSYSGQLYEQYF
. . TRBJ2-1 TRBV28 TGTGCCAGCAGTTTCCGGCAGTACAATGAGCAGTTCTTC CASSFRQYNEQFF
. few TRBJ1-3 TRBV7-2 TGTGCCAGCAGCTTACAGTTAAGCTCTGGAAACACCATATATTTT CASSLQLSSGNTIYF
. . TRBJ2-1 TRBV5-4 TGTGCCAGCAGCTTTTCGGGAAATGAGCAGTTCTTC CASSFSGNEQFF
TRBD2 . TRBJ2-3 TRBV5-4 TGTGCCAGCAGCTTCAAACTAGCGGGGGGGACAGATACGCAGTATTTT CASSFKLAGGTDTQYF
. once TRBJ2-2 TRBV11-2 TGTGCCAGCAGCTTAGATTTTACGGCAACCGGGGAGCTGTTTTTT CASSLDFTATGELFF
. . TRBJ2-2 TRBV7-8 TGTGCCAGCAGCCTTCTTACCGGGGAGCTGTTTTTT CASSLLTGELFF
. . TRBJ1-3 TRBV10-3 TGTGCCATCAGTGAGTCAGGGTTAGGGTCTGGAAACACCATATATTTT CAISESGLGSGNTIYF
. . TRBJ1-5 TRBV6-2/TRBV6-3 TGTGCCAGCAGTTACGGGGGGTATCGAAGCAATCAGCCCCAGCATTTT CASSYGGYRSNQPQHF
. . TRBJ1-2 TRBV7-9 TGTGCCAGCAGCCTCGAACCTTACGGCTACACCTTC CASSLEPYGYTF
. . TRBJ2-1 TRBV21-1 TGTGCCAGCAGCCCCCGGGGGGGGGCCTCCTACAATGAGCAGTTCTTC CASSPRGGASYNEQFF
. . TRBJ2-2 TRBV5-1 TGCGCCAGCAGCCCCAGAACGACCCCCGGGGAGCTGTTTTTT CASSPRTTPGELFF
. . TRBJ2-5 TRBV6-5 TGTGCCAGCAGTTACTCGAATAGCCTACAAGAGACCCAGTACTTC CASSYSNSLQETQYF
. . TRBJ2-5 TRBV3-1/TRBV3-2 TGTGCCAGCAGTCCGGCCCTGGCCGAGACCCAGTACTTC CASSPALAETQYF
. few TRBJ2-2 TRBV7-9 TGTGCCAGCAGCTTAGGAGGGGCGAACACCGGGGAGCTGTTTTTT CASSLGGANTGELFF
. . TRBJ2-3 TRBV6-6 TGTGCCAGCAGCGGGACTGGCCTTAGGGATACGCAGTATTTT CASSGTGLRDTQYF
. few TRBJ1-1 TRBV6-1 TGTGCCAGCAGTGAAGCGGGAGGGAGGTCTAGAGCTTTCTTT CASSEAGGRSRAFF
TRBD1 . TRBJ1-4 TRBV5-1 TGCGCCAGCAGCCCGGGGGACAGGCCAACTAATGAAAAACTGTTTTTT CASSPGDRPTNEKLFF
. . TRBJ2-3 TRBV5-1 TGCGCCAGCAGCTTGAGGGCTAGCGGCACAGATACGCAGTATTTT CASSLRASGTDTQYF
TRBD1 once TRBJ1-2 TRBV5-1 TGCGCCAGCAGCCTTGGACAGGGGAGGTATGGCTACACCTTC CASSLGQGRYGYTF
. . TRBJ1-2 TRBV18 TGTGCCAGCTCACCCTTACAGAGCTTTTATGGCTACACCTTC CASSPLQSFYGYTF
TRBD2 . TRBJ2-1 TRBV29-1 TGCAGCTCCGACGGGGGGCTAGCGGGAGGCAATGAGCAGTTCTTC CSSDGGLAGGNEQFF
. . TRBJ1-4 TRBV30 TGTGCCTGGGGTGAGACGGTCACTAATGAAAAACTGTTTTTT CAWGETVTNEKLFF
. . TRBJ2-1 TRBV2 TGTGCCAGCAGTGGGCCCAGGAGCTCCTACAATGAGCAGTTCTTC CASSGPRSSYNEQFF
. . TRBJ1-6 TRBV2 TGTGCCAGCAGTGGAGACTTAGCGGGTAATTCACCCCTCCACTTT CASSGDLAGNSPLHF
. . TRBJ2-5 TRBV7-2 TGTGCCAGCAGCGCTCCACCCTCACTAGGCAGAGAGACCCAGTACTTC CASSAPPSLGRETQYF
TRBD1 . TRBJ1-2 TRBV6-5 TGTGCCAGCAGGCGCCCGGGGACAGGGGGCTACACCTTC CASRRPGTGGYTF
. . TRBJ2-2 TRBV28 TGTGCCAGCAGTTTAGGGGCCAGGGTGACCGGGGAGCTGTTTTTT CASSLGARVTGELFF
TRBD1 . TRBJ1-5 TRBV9 TGTGCCAGCAGCGGACCCAGGGGGAACAATCAGCCCCAGCATTTT CASSGPRGNNQPQHF
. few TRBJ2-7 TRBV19 TGTGCCAGTAGTCTCGGGCCTCCCTACGAGCAGTACTTC CASSLGPPYEQYF
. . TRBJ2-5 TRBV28 TGTGCCAGCAGTTTATTCGCGGGACAAGAGACCCAGTACTTC CASSLFAGQETQYF
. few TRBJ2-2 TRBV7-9 TGTGCCAGCAGCTTAGTGGCAGCGAACACCGGGGAGCTGTTTTTT CASSLVAANTGELFF
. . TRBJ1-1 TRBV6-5 TGTGCCAGCAGGGCAGTGAACACTGAAGCTTTCTTT CASRAVNTEAFF
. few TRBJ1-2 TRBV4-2 TGTGCCAGCAGCCAAGAGGTGCACAGGGAGGCCTACACCTTC CASSQEVHREAYTF
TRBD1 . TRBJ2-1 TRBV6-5 TGTGCCAGCAGTTACCACAGGGGGAATGAGCAGTTCTTC CASSYHRGNEQFF
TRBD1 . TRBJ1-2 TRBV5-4 TGTGCCAGCAGCCCTGAGACAGGGTCCATCGGTGGCTACACCTTC CASSPETGSIGGYTF
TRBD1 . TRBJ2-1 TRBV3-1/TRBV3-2 TGTGCCAGCAGCCACTTAAAGCGGGGGACAGGGGGTGAGCAGTTCTTC CASSHLKRGTGGEQFF
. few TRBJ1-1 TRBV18 TGTGCCAGCTCCCCGGGGGGTTCTAATGAAGCTTTCTTT CASSPGGSNEAFF
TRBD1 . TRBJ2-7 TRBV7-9 TGTGCCTTCGGACAGGGGGACTACGAGCAGTACTTC CAFGQGDYEQYF
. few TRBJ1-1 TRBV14 TGTGCCAGCAGCGCACTACAACGAGGAGGGGGGGAAGCTTTCTTT CASSALQRGGGEAFF